Listed below are T cell receptor beta chains from one sample, sequenced in a study of shared clonotypes between healthy human individuals. The data were produced by immunoSEQ multiplex PCR, yet TCRdb's version contains in-frame clones alone and is incomplete. The data hold some 1 million clones, with 70% to 80% observed a single time. The sequenced material came from memory CD4+ T cells sorted from blood. The source is a man younger than 35 in good health. CDR3s include the opening cysteine and the closing phenylalanine or tryptophan. A D gene is named only where the DNA matches it firmly. Clone size, where shown, is once, few, many, or a class for clones that have expanded.

CDR3aa: CASSIIGLAGETQYF
CDR3nt: TGTGCCAGTAGTATTATAGGGCTAGCGGGGGAGACCCAGTACTTC
abundance: once
v_gene: TRBV19
d_gene: TRBD2
j_gene: TRBJ2-5

CDR3aa: CASSLTGGYTF
CDR3nt: TGTGCCAGCAGTCTAACAGGGGGCTACACCTTC
abundance: .
v_gene: TRBV6-1
d_gene: .
j_gene: TRBJ1-2

CDR3aa: CASTERGGNTGELFF
CDR3nt: TGTGCCAGCACAGAACGGGGGGGAAACACCGGGGAGCTGTTTTTT
abundance: .
v_gene: TRBV2
d_gene: TRBD2
j_gene: TRBJ2-2

CDR3aa: CASITGALGPLHF
CDR3nt: TGTGCCAGCATCACAGGGGCCTTGGGACCCCTCCACTTT
abundance: .
v_gene: TRBV21-1
d_gene: .
j_gene: TRBJ1-6

CDR3aa: CASSKTPSNTGELFF
CDR3nt: TGTGCCAGCAGCAAAACCCCATCGAACACCGGGGAGCTGTTTTTT
abundance: .
v_gene: TRBV7-3
d_gene: .
j_gene: TRBJ2-2

CDR3aa: CASSLEPSPEKYGYTF
CDR3nt: TGTGCCAGCAGCTTAGAACCCTCTCCGGAAAAATATGGCTACACCTTC
abundance: .
v_gene: TRBV7-2
d_gene: .
j_gene: TRBJ1-2

CDR3aa: CASSLDSLTQTGELFF
CDR3nt: TGTGCCAGCAGCTTAGACTCTCTGACCCAAACCGGGGAGCTGTTTTTT
abundance: .
v_gene: TRBV5-6
d_gene: .
j_gene: TRBJ2-2

CDR3aa: CASSLYGQGDQETQYF
CDR3nt: TGTGCCAGCAGTTTATATGGACAGGGAGACCAAGAGACCCAGTACTTC
abundance: .
v_gene: TRBV28
d_gene: TRBD1
j_gene: TRBJ2-5

CDR3aa: CASSQDRGNQPQHF
CDR3nt: TGCGCCAGCAGCCAAGACAGGGGGAATCAGCCCCAGCATTTT
abundance: few
v_gene: TRBV4-1
d_gene: TRBD1
j_gene: TRBJ1-5

CDR3aa: CASRPETGPRNQPQHF
CDR3nt: TGTGCAAGTCGCCCCGAGACAGGGCCGAGAAATCAGCCCCAGCATTTT
abundance: .
v_gene: TRBV12-2
d_gene: .
j_gene: TRBJ1-5

CDR3aa: CASSLMGQNNQPQHF
CDR3nt: TGTGCCAGCAGCTTGATGGGACAAAACAATCAGCCCCAGCATTTT
abundance: .
v_gene: TRBV7-2
d_gene: .
j_gene: TRBJ1-5

CDR3aa: CASTRGGQETQYF
CDR3nt: TGTGCCAGCACTCGGGGAGGGCAAGAGACCCAGTACTTC
abundance: .
v_gene: TRBV5-4
d_gene: TRBD2
j_gene: TRBJ2-5

CDR3aa: CATENSGTQETQYF
CDR3nt: TGTGCCACTGAGAATAGCGGGACCCAAGAGACCCAGTACTTC
abundance: .
v_gene: TRBV10-3
d_gene: TRBD2
j_gene: TRBJ2-5

CDR3aa: CASSYGTSGQETQYF
CDR3nt: TGTGCCAGCAGCTATGGGACTAGCGGGCAAGAGACCCAGTACTTC
abundance: .
v_gene: TRBV5-4
d_gene: TRBD2
j_gene: TRBJ2-5

CDR3aa: CASSITQGYQETQYF
CDR3nt: TGTGCCAGTAGTATCACACAGGGGTACCAAGAGACCCAGTACTTC
abundance: .
v_gene: TRBV19
d_gene: TRBD1
j_gene: TRBJ2-5

CDR3aa: CATSRVSSTDTQYF
CDR3nt: TGCGCCACTAGTAGGGTATCTAGCACAGATACGCAGTATTTT
abundance: .
v_gene: TRBV5-1
d_gene: .
j_gene: TRBJ2-3

CDR3aa: CASSLAGAGVNYGYTF
CDR3nt: TGTGCCAGCAGCTTGGCCGGGGCAGGGGTTAACTATGGCTACACCTTC
abundance: .
v_gene: TRBV5-8
d_gene: .
j_gene: TRBJ1-2

CDR3aa: CASSPSGQPPYGYTF
CDR3nt: TGTGCCAGCAGCCCAAGTGGGCAGCCGCCCTATGGCTACACCTTC
abundance: few
v_gene: TRBV14
d_gene: .
j_gene: TRBJ1-2

CDR3aa: CASRQGTEQYF
CDR3nt: TGCGCCAGCAGGCAGGGAACCGAGCAGTACTTC
abundance: .
v_gene: TRBV5-1
d_gene: .
j_gene: TRBJ2-7

CDR3aa: CASSELQGGGTGELFF
CDR3nt: TGTGCCAGCAGTGAGTTGCAGGGAGGGGGCACCGGGGAGCTGTTTTTT
abundance: .
v_gene: TRBV6-1
d_gene: .
j_gene: TRBJ2-2

CDR3aa: CASSREIYNSPLHF
CDR3nt: TGTGCCAGCAGTAGAGAAATCTATAATTCACCCCTCCACTTT
abundance: few
v_gene: TRBV6-1
d_gene: .
j_gene: TRBJ1-6

CDR3aa: CASSSLAGRYEQYF
CDR3nt: TGTGCCAGCAGCTCCCTAGCGGGAAGGTACGAGCAGTACTTC
abundance: .
v_gene: TRBV11-2
d_gene: TRBD2
j_gene: TRBJ2-7

CDR3aa: CASEGRTGVAYEQYF
CDR3nt: TGTGCCAGCGAGGGCCGGACAGGGGTTGCCTACGAGCAGTACTTC
abundance: .
v_gene: TRBV6-1
d_gene: TRBD1
j_gene: TRBJ2-7

CDR3aa: CATSRASSYEQYF
CDR3nt: TGTGCCACCAGCAGAGCCAGCTCCTACGAGCAGTACTTC
abundance: .
v_gene: TRBV15
d_gene: .
j_gene: TRBJ2-7

CDR3aa: CASSLAPVTDTQYF
CDR3nt: TGCGCCAGCAGCTTGGCCCCCGTCACAGATACGCAGTATTTT
abundance: .
v_gene: TRBV5-1
d_gene: .
j_gene: TRBJ2-3

CDR3aa: CAISESWGGPSNQPQHF
CDR3nt: TGTGCCATCAGTGAGTCATGGGGGGGCCCTAGCAATCAGCCCCAGCATTTT
abundance: .
v_gene: TRBV10-3
d_gene: .
j_gene: TRBJ1-5

CDR3aa: CASTDGRGGPTDTQYF
CDR3nt: TGTGCCAGCACCGACGGGCGGGGGGGACCCACAGATACGCAGTATTTT
abundance: few
v_gene: TRBV9
d_gene: TRBD2
j_gene: TRBJ2-3

CDR3aa: CASARSYQREGRDTGELFF
CDR3nt: TGTGCCAGCGCCCGATCTTACCAGCGGGAGGGCCGGGACACCGGGGAGCTGTTTTTT
abundance: .
v_gene: TRBV9
d_gene: TRBD2
j_gene: TRBJ2-2

CDR3aa: CASSESSGYSSPLHF
CDR3nt: TGTGCCAGCAGTGAATCGTCAGGATACAGTTCACCCCTCCACTTT
abundance: .
v_gene: TRBV25-1
d_gene: .
j_gene: TRBJ1-6

CDR3aa: CAWSVPAASTDTQYF
CDR3nt: TGTGCCTGGAGTGTACCCGCAGCTAGCACAGATACGCAGTATTTT
abundance: .
v_gene: TRBV30
d_gene: .
j_gene: TRBJ2-3

CDR3aa: CASSGPGANVLTF
CDR3nt: TGTGCCAGCAGTGGACCTGGGGCCAACGTCCTGACTTTC
abundance: .
v_gene: TRBV2
d_gene: .
j_gene: TRBJ2-6

CDR3aa: CSAGSGYEQYF
CDR3nt: TGCAGTGCCGGCTCCGGCTACGAGCAGTACTTC
abundance: .
v_gene: TRBV20-1
d_gene: .
j_gene: TRBJ2-7

CDR3aa: CASSLSGGPKNIQYF
CDR3nt: TGTGCCAGCAGCTTAAGTGGGGGACCCAAAAACATTCAGTACTTC
abundance: once
v_gene: TRBV7-8
d_gene: .
j_gene: TRBJ2-4

CDR3aa: CASSDPRLADFYEQYF
CDR3nt: TGTGCCAGCAGTGACCCTAGACTAGCGGACTTCTACGAGCAGTACTTC
abundance: many
v_gene: TRBV25-1
d_gene: TRBD2
j_gene: TRBJ2-7

CDR3aa: CASSQESRGVNGYTF
CDR3nt: TGCGCCAGCAGCCAAGAATCACGGGGGGTAAATGGCTACACCTTC
abundance: .
v_gene: TRBV4-1
d_gene: .
j_gene: TRBJ1-2

CDR3aa: CASSVDGGGYGYTF
CDR3nt: TGTGCCAGCAGCGTAGATGGGGGAGGGTATGGCTACACCTTC
abundance: .
v_gene: TRBV9
d_gene: .
j_gene: TRBJ1-2

CDR3aa: CAIRKGQQETQYF
CDR3nt: TGTGCCATCAGAAAAGGACAGCAAGAGACCCAGTACTTC
abundance: .
v_gene: TRBV10-3
d_gene: .
j_gene: TRBJ2-5

CDR3aa: CASSQVLFPTYEQYF
CDR3nt: TGTGCCAGCAGCCAAGTTCTTTTCCCAACCTACGAGCAGTACTTC
abundance: .
v_gene: TRBV4-2
d_gene: .
j_gene: TRBJ2-7

CDR3aa: CASSPQSYGYTF
CDR3nt: TGTGCCAGCTCACCCCAGTCCTATGGCTACACCTTC
abundance: once
v_gene: TRBV18
d_gene: .
j_gene: TRBJ1-2

CDR3aa: CASRRTTGGSHEQYF
CDR3nt: TGTGCCAGCAGACGAACAACAGGGGGCTCCCACGAGCAGTACTTC
abundance: .
v_gene: TRBV6-6
d_gene: TRBD1
j_gene: TRBJ2-7

CDR3aa: CASSLGTEGIQYF
CDR3nt: TGTGCCAGCAGCTTGGGAACAGAGGGCATTCAGTACTTC
abundance: once
v_gene: TRBV5-5
d_gene: .
j_gene: TRBJ2-4

CDR3aa: CASSLGQFTDTQYF
CDR3nt: TGTGCCAGCAGCCTCGGACAGTTCACAGATACGCAGTATTTT
abundance: once
v_gene: TRBV9
d_gene: .
j_gene: TRBJ2-3

CDR3aa: CAWSVEAAYGYTF
CDR3nt: TGTGCCTGGAGTGTTGAGGCAGCCTATGGCTACACCTTC
abundance: many
v_gene: TRBV30
d_gene: .
j_gene: TRBJ1-2

CDR3aa: CASSLGGLNGNTIYF
CDR3nt: TGTGCCAGCAGCTTAGGGGGACTGAACGGAAACACCATATATTTT
abundance: .
v_gene: TRBV7-9
d_gene: .
j_gene: TRBJ1-3

CDR3aa: CASRSRQGQDTEAFF
CDR3nt: TGTGCCAGCAGGTCCAGACAGGGGCAGGACACTGAAGCTTTCTTT
abundance: .
v_gene: TRBV6-6
d_gene: TRBD1
j_gene: TRBJ1-1

CDR3aa: CASSAPSGAKGYTF
CDR3nt: TGTGCCAGCAGTGCCCCGTCGGGGGCTAAAGGCTACACCTTC
abundance: .
v_gene: TRBV28
d_gene: .
j_gene: TRBJ1-2

CDR3aa: CASSRLAGDTDTQYF
CDR3nt: TGTGCCAGCAGCCGACTAGCGGGTGACACAGATACGCAGTATTTT
abundance: .
v_gene: TRBV7-8
d_gene: TRBD2
j_gene: TRBJ2-3

CDR3aa: CASSGGQGTGELFF
CDR3nt: TGTGCCAGCAGCGGAGGACAGGGCACCGGGGAGCTGTTTTTT
abundance: once
v_gene: TRBV7-3
d_gene: TRBD1
j_gene: TRBJ2-2

CDR3aa: CASCPLGETQYF
CDR3nt: TGTGCCAGTTGCCCCCTTGGGGAGACCCAGTACTTC
abundance: .
v_gene: TRBV2
d_gene: .
j_gene: TRBJ2-5

CDR3aa: CARSLAYIGQPQHF
CDR3nt: TGTGCCAGAAGCTTGGCGTACATCGGCCAGCCCCAGCATTTT
abundance: few
v_gene: TRBV5-3
d_gene: .
j_gene: TRBJ1-5

CDR3aa: CASSAVQGATEAFF
CDR3nt: TGTGCCAGCAGCGCGGTACAGGGGGCCACTGAAGCTTTCTTT
abundance: few
v_gene: TRBV9
d_gene: TRBD1
j_gene: TRBJ1-1

CDR3aa: CASSLGTGGSGYTF
CDR3nt: TGTGCCAGCAGCCTCGGGACAGGGGGCTCTGGCTACACCTTC
abundance: .
v_gene: TRBV6-6
d_gene: TRBD1
j_gene: TRBJ1-2

CDR3aa: CAWTRGGTETQYF
CDR3nt: TGTGCCTGGACTCGGGGGGGCACAGAGACCCAGTACTTC
abundance: .
v_gene: TRBV30
d_gene: TRBD2
j_gene: TRBJ2-5

CDR3aa: CASSDLQGHSYEQYF
CDR3nt: TGCGCCAGCAGCGATTTACAGGGTCACTCCTACGAGCAGTACTTC
abundance: .
v_gene: TRBV5-1
d_gene: .
j_gene: TRBJ2-7

CDR3aa: CASSSRGLRGYEQYF
CDR3nt: TGTGCCAGCAGCTCGAGGGGTTTACGGGGCTACGAGCAGTACTTC
abundance: .
v_gene: TRBV7-9
d_gene: .
j_gene: TRBJ2-7